The rows below give T cell receptor beta chains drawn from one sample of a study of blood T cell repertoires in COVID-19. Sequencing used immunoSEQ multiplex PCR; TCRdb keeps in-frame clones, though not all of them. The table has over 200,000 clones, over 70% seen once. Sequences were obtained from PBMCs or T cells enriched from blood (not recorded which). These receptors all stem from a woman in her twenties or thirties who had been exposed to COVID-19. CDR3s include the opening cysteine and the closing phenylalanine or tryptophan. The D gene is left open where the match is weak. Rows may omit the clone size; those that give it use once, few, many or a size class.

abundance	v_gene	d_gene	j_gene	CDR3aa	CDR3nt
.	TRBV7-8	TRBD1	TRBJ1-4	CASSWPGTGVEKLFF	TGTGCCAGCAGCTGGCCCGGGACAGGGGTTGAAAAACTGTTTTTT
.	TRBV6-5	TRBD1	TRBJ1-1	CASSYSQGAAEAFF	TGTGCCAGCAGTTACTCTCAGGGGGCGGCGGAAGCTTTCTTT
.	TRBV19	.	TRBJ1-5	CASSRGRHQPQHF	TGTGCCAGTAGTAGAGGGAGGCATCAGCCCCAGCATTTT
.	TRBV9	.	TRBJ1-2	CASSTPYRVGYTF	TGTGCCAGCAGCACTCCATACAGGGTCGGCTACACCTTC
once	TRBV5-1	.	TRBJ2-1	CASSSETATSYNEQFF	TGCGCCAGCAGCTCTGAGACAGCGACTTCCTACAATGAGCAGTTCTTC
.	TRBV5-4	TRBD1	TRBJ2-5	CASSSLAGGLETQYF	TGTGCCAGCAGCTCGCTTGCAGGGGGTTTAGAGACCCAGTACTTC
.	TRBV27	TRBD1	TRBJ1-5	CASRLQGAVGQPQHF	TGTGCCAGCAGACTCCAGGGGGCCGTCGGGCAGCCCCAGCATTTT
.	TRBV3-1/TRBV3-2	TRBD2	TRBJ2-7	CASSQEVGGGREQYF	TGTGCCAGCAGCCAAGAGGTCGGGGGGGGTAGGGAGCAGTACTTC
.	TRBV18	TRBD2	TRBJ2-5	CASSPPRGRLANQETQYF	TGTGCCAGCTCACCACCAAGAGGGAGACTAGCGAACCAAGAGACCCAGTACTTC
.	TRBV6-5	.	TRBJ2-4	CASSPWDNNIQYF	TGTGCCAGCAGCCCCTGGGACAACAACATTCAGTACTTC
.	TRBV27	.	TRBJ1-5	CASSLVRGMNQPQHF	TGTGCCAGCAGTTTAGTCAGGGGTATGAATCAGCCCCAGCATTTT
.	TRBV9	.	TRBJ2-5	CASSVGVGTQETQYF	TGTGCCAGCAGCGTAGGGGTAGGGACACAAGAGACCCAGTACTTC
.	TRBV12-3/TRBV12-4	.	TRBJ1-1	CASSLSRGTEAFF	TGTGCCAGCAGTTTAAGTAGGGGCACTGAAGCTTTCTTT
once	TRBV18	.	TRBJ1-6	CASQDSDGNSPLHF	TGTGCCAGCCAGGATTCAGATGGAAATTCACCCCTCCACTTT
.	TRBV11-2	TRBD2	TRBJ2-3	CASSLEGRLAGGVADTQYF	TGTGCCAGCAGCTTAGAAGGGAGACTAGCGGGAGGAGTTGCAGATACGCAGTATTTT
.	TRBV28	TRBD2	TRBJ2-1	CASSSQLAMSYNEQFF	TGTGCCAGCAGTTCGCAACTAGCGATGTCCTACAATGAGCAGTTCTTC
.	TRBV2	.	TRBJ1-3	CASNMVPGTGNTIYF	TGTGCCAGCAATATGGTGCCAGGGACAGGAAACACCATATATTTT
.	TRBV10-2	TRBD1	TRBJ1-2	CASSESRTGGPYYGYTF	TGCGCCAGCAGTGAGTCAAGGACAGGGGGCCCTTACTATGGCTACACCTTC
.	TRBV7-6	TRBD2	TRBJ2-3	CASSPLAGGTSTDTQYF	TGTGCCAGCAGCCCTCTAGCGGGGGGAACTAGCACAGATACGCAGTATTTT
few	TRBV19	TRBD2	TRBJ2-1	CASSMVGLAGGNPGEQFF	TGTGCCAGTAGTATGGTGGGACTAGCGGGAGGAAATCCAGGAGAGCAGTTCTTC
.	TRBV3-1/TRBV3-2	TRBD1	TRBJ1-2	CASSLIRGQGEDGYTF	TGTGCCAGCAGCCTTATTCGAGGACAGGGGGAGGATGGCTACACCTTC
.	TRBV30	.	TRBJ1-2	CAWSRGGGSGYTF	TGTGCCTGGAGCCGAGGGGGGGGAAGTGGCTACACCTTC
.	TRBV7-8	TRBD2	TRBJ2-1	CASSFRASGAYNEQFF	TGTGCCAGCAGCTTCCGGGCTAGCGGGGCCTACAATGAGCAGTTCTTC
.	TRBV29-1	TRBD2	TRBJ2-5	CSVEDWTSGEETQYF	TGCAGCGTTGAAGATTGGACTAGCGGAGAAGAGACCCAGTACTTC
.	TRBV2	.	TRBJ1-2	CASSELRGGKNGYTF	TGTGCCAGCAGTGAATTGAGAGGAGGGAAGAATGGCTACACCTTC
.	TRBV27	.	TRBJ1-5	CASSFSGANQPQHF	TGTGCCAGCAGTTTCTCAGGGGCGAATCAGCCCCAGCATTTT
.	TRBV9	.	TRBJ2-5	CASSVATSETQYF	TGTGCCAGCAGCGTAGCTACTAGCGAGACCCAGTACTTC
.	TRBV6-5	TRBD2	TRBJ2-3	CASSLGGGRDTQYF	TGTGCCAGCAGCCTCGGGGGGGGAAGAGATACGCAGTATTTT
.	TRBV5-5	.	TRBJ2-7	CASSLGLADTYEQYF	TGTGCCAGCAGCTTGGGCCTAGCCGACACCTACGAGCAGTACTTC
.	TRBV15	.	TRBJ1-1	CATSRGQRNTEAFF	TGTGCCACCAGCAGGGGACAAAGGAACACTGAAGCTTTCTTT
.	TRBV28	TRBD1	TRBJ1-1	CASSRQGENTEAFF	TGTGCCAGCAGTCGACAGGGGGAAAACACTGAAGCTTTCTTT
.	TRBV10-1	.	TRBJ2-5	CASLSRQGGETQYF	TGCGCCAGCCTATCTCGGCAGGGGGGAGAGACCCAGTACTTC
many	TRBV4-2	.	TRBJ2-3	CASSQDWARGTDTQYF	TGTGCCAGCAGCCAAGATTGGGCTAGGGGAACAGATACGCAGTATTTT
.	TRBV6-2/TRBV6-3	.	TRBJ1-2	CASSYGLGASWLGYTF	TGTGCCAGCAGTTACGGGCTGGGGGCGAGCTGGCTTGGCTACACCTTC